This T cell receptor (beta chain) was found in a study of cytomegalovirus exposure and HLA in healthy donors. Overall study context: As an earlier analysis found, 150 million to 200 million T cells yielded approximately 110 million unique TCR beta sequences.

This PCR relied on a set of 60 Vbeta primers and 13 Jbeta primers. Measured with immunoSEQ multiplex PCR; TCRdb has only the in-frame clones, and not every one. The table lists roughly 140,000 clones, 70% to 80% of them singletons. Study findings and constraints: Reported performance of the classifier showed diagnosis of cytomegalovirus status with high specificity and sensitivity. Near-uniform donor sequencing depth was presumed by presence/absence analyses.

Notes on this clone: Its antigen is not identified.

The germline V gene has CDR1 SGHRS and CDR2 YFSETQ. This CDR3 is 16 amino acids long. V lost 4 bases, J lost 4 bases, and 6 bases stayed unmatched. The TCR originated in a man between 50 and 59 years old in good health and CMV-seropositive. The rearrangement joins TRBV5-1 to TRBJ2-2, with 11 bases fitting TRBD1. The specimen was PBMCs. CDR3 bases: TGCGCCAGCAGCCTTATTGGGACAGGGGGCACCGGGGAGCTGTTTTTT. It translates to CASSLIGTGGTGELFF. Filled out from reference TRBV5-1 and TRBJ2-2, the complete variable domain reads KAGVTQTPRYLIKTRGQQVTLSCSPISGHRSVSWYQQTPGQGLQFLFEYFSETQRNKGNFPGRFSGRQFSNSRSEMNVSTLELGDSALYLCASSLIGTGGTGELFFGEGSRLTVL.